This T cell receptor (beta chain) originates from a study of blood T cell repertoires in COVID-19. The wider study: PBMCs, B-cell-depleted T cells, or T cells were the source of the cDNA or gDNA that made up the material.

Enrollment of patients from Seattle took place during active infection, with longitudinal follow-up. CDR3 size: 14 residues. Germline values: CDR1 LGHNA, CDR2 YNFKEQ. Trimming took 1 base from V and 7 from J; bases not matched to a gene: 2. Clones were sequenced by immunoSEQ multiplex PCR, and TCRdb holds only the in-frame ones, with some missing. The data show fewer than 200,000 clones, with about four fifths seen just once and 8.1% held by the top ten. This receptor was obtained from a woman between 55 and 75 years old with COVID-19, enrolled during active disease. Specimen: peripheral blood. This chain joins TRBV4-2 and TRBJ1-2, with TRBD1 matching 11 bases. The CDR3 sequence: CASSQAGQGVGYTF. The CDR3 nucleotides read TGTGCCAGCAGCCAAGCGGGACAGGGGGTTGGCTACACCTTC.